The entry below gives a single TCR beta chain sequence along with its context. Its antigen is not identified. The sample is drawn from a study of T cell responses to AZD1222 COVID-19 vaccine. Background on the study: Second doses that came at about 4 or about 12 weeks were put together. Findings and caveats of the study: None of the repertoires were sampled until the peak T cell response had passed. Increased Spike-specific TCR breadth and depth were observed after two AZD1222 doses. Seropositivity was recorded at baseline in only five to seven AZD1222 recipients.

Generated by immunoSEQ multiplex PCR, the TCRdb table keeps only in-frame clones and is missing some. This table holds tens of thousands of clones, 90% found once. Germline lookup yields CDR1 SNHLY and CDR2 FYNNEI. This CDR3 is 13 amino acids long. After removal of 6 bases from V and 4 bases from J, the junction contained 5 bases not matched to a gene. Sequenced here: peripheral blood, sampled on day 0 of AZD1222 vaccination. This receptor was identified in an adult in good health. J is TRBJ1-2 and V is TRBV2, with 7 positions matching TRBD1. The CDR3 DNA sequence: TGTGCCAGCAGGACCGGGACAGCCTATGGCTACACCTTC. It encodes CASRTGTAYGYTF.